The 24 T cell receptor beta chains in this list originate from one sample, sequenced in a study of T cell changes during pregnancy in multiple sclerosis. This table comes from immunoSEQ multiplex PCR, and its TCRdb copy is limited to in-frame clones, with some not included. Of roughly 32,000 clones listed, roughly 89% are singletons. This specimen was CD8+ T cells from peripheral blood mononuclear cells, taken in the second trimester of pregnancy. These receptors originate from a female donor in good health, enrolled as a control in a pregnancy study.

The J gene is TRBJ1-6, the V gene TRBV7-9, with TRBD1 identical over 8 bases. The germline CDR1 and CDR2 sequences are SEHNR and FQNEAQ (reference sequence). After removal of 3 bases from V and 7 bases from J, the junction contained 5 bases not matched to a gene. The CDR3 is made up of 15 amino acids. CDR3: CASSFGQGGNSPLHF. CDR3 DNA sequence: TGTGCCAGCAGCTTTGGACAGGGCGGAAATTCACCCCTCCACTTT.

The chain has TRBV25-1 and TRBJ2-7; D might be TRBD1 (5 bases). V was trimmed by 2 bases and J by 0 bases, leaving 14 bases between them. The CDR3 is 16 amino acids. CDR1 MGHDK and CDR2 SYGVNS come from the germline V gene. The CDR3 bases are TGTGCCAGCAGTGAACCCCGACAGACAAGCTCCTACGAGCAGTACTTC. Amino acids: CASSEPRQTSSYEQYF.

The chain employs TRBV2 and TRBJ2-3, with 9 bases that match TRBD2. The V gene end was trimmed by 3 bases and the J gene end by 2 bases; junction bases not matched to a gene: 3. This CDR3 has 15 amino acids. Per germline, CDR1 SNHLY and CDR2 FYNNEI. DNA of the CDR3: TGTGCCAGCAGTGACTTAGCGGGGGACACAGATACGCAGTATTTT. Amino acids: CASSDLAGDTDTQYF.

The chain links TRBV6-1 to TRBJ2-1; 12 bases are shared with TRBD2. In germline, CDR1 is MNHNS, CDR2 SASEGT. The V gene end was trimmed by 7 bases and the J gene end by 4 bases; junction bases not matched to a gene: 5. CDR3 length equals 15 residues. The chain's CDR3 is CASTILAGGYNEQFF. For the CDR3, the DNA is TGTGCCAGCACCATACTAGCGGGGGGTTACAATGAGCAGTTCTTC.

The CDR3 sequence is CASSAERLGSYGYTF. The CDR3 DNA follows: TGTGCCAGCAGTGCCGAGAGGCTAGGGAGCTATGGCTACACCTTC. V gene TRBV2 combines with J gene TRBJ1-2; D is ambiguous. V was trimmed by 4 bases and J by 4 bases, leaving 16 bases between them. CDR1 and CDR2 from the germline V gene are SNHLY and FYNNEI. The CDR3 extends over 15 amino acids.

The V and J genes are TRBV7-9 and TRBJ1-2; D uncertain. CDR1 and CDR2 from the germline V gene are SEHNR and FQNEAQ (reference sequence). Deletions cut 3 bases from V and 4 bases from J, with 9 bases between. This CDR3 is built from 13 residues. The CDR3 nucleotides are TGTGCCAGCAGCTTTAGAGGGCCCTATGGCTACACCTTC. It is translated as CASSFRGPYGYTF.

This clone was recorded only once. The chain is built from TRBV4-3 and TRBJ2-7; a weak D match, TRBD2 (6 bases). Trimming pared 0 bases from V and 2 bases from J, leaving 11 bases between. In germline, CDR1 is LGHNA, CDR2 YSLEER. The CDR3 totals 15 residues. The CDR3 loop reads CASSQDLRGPYEQYF. CDR3 bases: TGCGCCAGCAGCCAAGATCTGCGGGGTCCCTACGAGCAGTACTTC.

J is TRBJ2-7 and V is TRBV19; D perhaps matches TRBD1 (5 bases). CDR1 and CDR2 from the germline V gene are LNHDA and SQIVND (reference sequence). The germline V and J ends were trimmed by 3 bases and 3 bases, with 12 bases remaining between them. This CDR3 comprises 14 residues. The CDR3 spells CASSMGPGNYEQYF. In DNA form, the CDR3 reads TGTGCCAGTAGTATGGGCCCAGGGAACTACGAGCAGTACTTC. Looking up the rest from reference TRBV19 and TRBJ2-7 gives the full variable domain: DGGITQSPKYLFRKEGQNVTLSCEQNLNHDAMYWYRQDPGQGLRLIYYSQIVNDFQKGDIAEGYSVSREKKESFPLTVTSAQKNPTAFYLCASSMGPGNYEQYFGPGTRLTVT.

The CDR3 here is CASSRTSGAYEQYF. The CDR3 bases are TGTGCCAGCTCCCGTACTAGCGGGGCCTACGAGCAGTACTTC. This chain uses TRBV18 with TRBJ2-7; 10 bases match TRBD2. The junction had 4 bases not matched to a gene; V was cut back by 6 bases and J by 2 bases. CDR3 length equals 14 residues. CDR1 KGHSH and CDR2 LQKENI come from the germline V gene. Full variable domain (rest looked up from reference TRBV18 and TRBJ2-7): NAGVMQNPRHLVRRRGQEARLRCSPMKGHSHVYWYRQLPEEGLKFMVYLQKENIIDESGMPKERFSAEFPKEGPSILRIQQVVRGDSAAYFCASSRTSGAYEQYFGPGTRLTVT.

V gene TRBV4-3 combines with J gene TRBJ2-3; 12 positions agree with TRBD2. V lost 1 base and J lost 10; bases outside the gene matches: 6. This CDR3 has 15 amino acids. CDR1 and CDR2 (germline): LGHNA, YSLEER. The CDR3 nucleotides read TGCGCCAGCAGCCAAGGACTAGCGGGGGCGGACCCGCAGTATTTT. Its protein product is CASSQGLAGADPQYF.

The V call is TRBV11-3, the J call TRBJ2-5; a weak D match, TRBD1 (6 bases). Germline lookup yields CDR1 SGHNT and CDR2 YENEEA. V shed 5 bases and J shed 0 bases, with 7 bases lying between them. There are 13 residues in the CDR3. The CDR3 DNA follows: TGTGCCAGCAGCCGGACAGACCAAGAGACCCAGTACTTC. Translation: CASSRTDQETQYF.

The CDR3 DNA reads as TGTGCCAGCAGTTTTATAACCGGGACTAGCATGAGTAATGAGCAGTTCTTC. Translated, it gives CASSFITGTSMSNEQFF. V is TRBV27 and J is TRBJ2-1; TRBD2 matches at 9 bases. The junction had 13 bases not matched to a gene; V was cut back by 3 bases and J by 7 bases. The germline V gene has CDR1 MNHEY and CDR2 SMNVEV (reference sequence). The CDR3 is 17 amino acids.

This clone was seen more than once but under ten times. The chain combines TRBV27 with TRBJ1-1; no reliable D call. Trimming removed 4 bases from V and 7 bases from J, with 7 bases in between. The CDR3 length is 11 residues. Germline CDR1 is MNHEY and CDR2 is SMNVEV (reference sequence). The chain's CDR3 is CASSSGIEAFF. In DNA form, the CDR3 reads TGTGCCAGCAGTTCGGGGATTGAAGCTTTCTTT.

This chain joins TRBV4-3 and TRBJ2-1; TRBD2 might be the D (5 bases). The CDR3 runs to 16 residues. Trimming shortened V by 4 bases and J by 5 bases, and 18 bases separated the two germline ends. Germline V lookup: CDR1 LGHNA, CDR2 YSLEER. CDR3 in DNA: TGCGCCAGCAGCCCAAGATCGTCCATACTAGACAATGAGCAGTTCTTC. This gives the protein CASSPRSSILDNEQFF.

The chain combines TRBV9 with TRBJ1-4; TRBD1 matches 7 bases. In germline, CDR1 is SGDLS, CDR2 YYNGEE. The CDR3 is 15 residues long. Germline trimming cut 0 bases from V and 2 bases from J; bases unmatched to any gene: 1. The CDR3 bases are TGTGCCAGCAGCGTAGGAGGGGGCACTAATGAAAAACTGTTTTTT. Translated: CASSVGGGTNEKLFF.

This chain joins TRBV6-1 and TRBJ1-1, with D unresolved. The CDR3 loop spans 14 amino acids. V lost 3 bases to trimming and J lost 4 bases, with 12 bases between them. Germline loops: CDR1 MNHNS, CDR2 SASEGT. CDR3 DNA sequence: TGTGCCAGCAGTGACCACCAGGCCGGCACTGAAGCTTTCTTT. Protein product: CASSDHQAGTEAFF.

This clone appeared a single time. This chain joins TRBV6-6 and TRBJ1-5, with D perhaps TRBD1 (5 bases). From germline, CDR1 is MNHNY and CDR2 SVGAGI (reference sequence). Trimming cost V 5 bases and J 7 bases, with 12 bases left between them. The CDR3 loop spans 13 amino acids. The chain's CDR3 is CASSKQEHQPQHF. DNA for the CDR3: TGTGCCAGCAGTAAACAGGAACACCAGCCCCAGCATTTT.

This clone was detected a few times. The J gene is TRBJ2-5, the V gene TRBV7-8, with 12 bases lining up with TRBD2. Trimming at V came to 4 bases and at J to 2 bases, leaving 5 bases not matched to a gene. The CDR3 extends over 16 amino acids. Looked up from germline, CDR1 is SGHVS and CDR2 is FQNEAQ. The CDR3 DNA follows: TGTGCCAGCAGCTGGACTAGCGGGGTTGATCAAGAGACCCAGTACTTC. It codes for CASSWTSGVDQETQYF.

The chain is built from TRBV7-9 and TRBJ1-3; perhaps TRBD1 as D (6 bases). The germline V gene encodes CDR1 SEHNR and CDR2 FQNEAQ (reference sequence). V lost 11 bases and J lost 0, with 17 bases in between. The CDR3 consists of 15 residues. DNA of the CDR3: TGTGCCCATGAAGGGGGAGAACCCTCTGGAAACACCATATATTTT. It codes for CAHEGGEPSGNTIYF.

A single count supports this clone. The V call is TRBV4-2, the J call TRBJ1-2, with D unclear. Germline V gene sequence: CDR1 LGHNA, CDR2 YNFKEQ. With 3 bases removed from V and 4 bases from J, the gap between germline ends came to 15 bases. The CDR3 sequence is 15 residues long. The CDR3 nucleotides read TGTGCCAGCAGCCATCCATCTACCACCCTCTATGGCTACACCTTC. Its translation: CASSHPSTTLYGYTF.

The J gene is TRBJ2-3, the V gene TRBV9; 8 bases are a match to TRBD2. The CDR3 runs to 15 residues. CDR1 and CDR2 (germline): SGDLS, YYNGEE. V gave up 2 bases and J gave up 3 bases; unmatched junction bases: 5. CDR3 in amino acids: CASSVEAGATDTQYF. As DNA, the CDR3 is TGTGCCAGCAGCGTCGAAGCGGGGGCGACAGATACGCAGTATTTT. The full variable domain, in which reference TRBV9 and TRBJ2-3 provide the parts outside the CDR3, is DSGVTQTPKHLITATGQRVTLRCSPRSGDLSVYWYQQSLDQGLQFLIQYYNGEERAKGNILERFSAQQFPDLHSELNLSSLELGDSALYFCASSVEAGATDTQYFGPGTRLTVL.

This chain links TRBV9 with TRBJ1-2; D possibly corresponds to TRBD1 (6 bases). The length of the CDR3 is 13 residues. The V and J ends lost 3 bases and 4 bases respectively, with 10 bases between them. Germline CDR1 reads SGDLS; CDR2 reads YYNGEE. The CDR3 is CASSAQGLYGYTF. CDR3 bases: TGTGCCAGCAGCGCCCAGGGGCTCTATGGCTACACCTTC.

This chain's CDR3 is CASSLFSGTLNTEAFF. DNA of the CDR3: TGTGCCAGCAGCCTTTTTTCCGGGACACTGAACACTGAAGCTTTCTTT. V and J are TRBV9 and TRBJ1-1, with D perhaps TRBD1 (6 bases). CDR3 length: 16 residues. Germline values: CDR1 SGDLS, CDR2 YYNGEE. The V gene lost 4 bases and the J gene lost 0 bases, with 16 bases spanning the gap.

The chain has TRBV19 and TRBJ1-2, with D tentatively TRBD1 (5 bases). The germline V and J ends were trimmed by 3 bases and 2 bases, with 22 bases remaining between them. The germline CDR1 and CDR2 sequences are LNHDA and SQIVND (reference sequence). This CDR3 is built from 18 residues. The CDR3 region is CASSMGGNTELLNYGYTF. The DNA of the CDR3 is TGTGCCAGTAGTATGGGGGGTAACACGGAACTACTCAACTATGGCTACACCTTC.